The rows below give T cell receptor beta chains drawn from one sample of a study of somatic mutations in cytotoxic T cells in rheumatoid arthritis. Clones were sequenced by immunoSEQ multiplex PCR, and TCRdb holds only the in-frame ones, with some missing. The sample has some 10,000 clones, 70% to 90% seen once. Sequencing was carried out using CD8+ T cells sorted from blood. The source is an adult with rheumatoid arthritis. CDR3s include the opening cysteine and the closing phenylalanine or tryptophan. Fields, in order: D gene, V gene, J gene, clone size, CDR3 length, CDR3 protein, CDR3 DNA. D genes are given only for firm matches. The size entry is marked missing in some rows and otherwise reads once, few, many or a size class.

D gene: .; V gene: TRBV7-6; J gene: TRBJ2-1; clone size: .; CDR3 length: 15; CDR3 protein: CASSWGTGDYNEQFF; CDR3 DNA: TGTGCCAGCAGCTGGGGGACGGGTGACTACAATGAGCAGTTCTTC
D gene: .; V gene: TRBV14; J gene: TRBJ1-1; clone size: .; CDR3 length: 17; CDR3 protein: CASSPTGHLYKDTEAFF; CDR3 DNA: TGTGCCAGCAGCCCCACGGGACACTTGTATAAGGACACTGAAGCTTTCTTT
D gene: TRBD1; V gene: TRBV30; J gene: TRBJ2-5; clone size: .; CDR3 length: 15; CDR3 protein: CAWSLPYRGAETQYF; CDR3 DNA: TGTGCCTGGAGTCTGCCCTACAGGGGGGCAGAGACCCAGTACTTC
D gene: .; V gene: TRBV7-9; J gene: TRBJ2-6; clone size: .; CDR3 length: 17; CDR3 protein: CASSLVPSGDGANVLTF; CDR3 DNA: TGTGCCAGCAGCTTAGTACCCTCCGGTGATGGGGCCAACGTCCTGACTTTC
D gene: TRBD2; V gene: TRBV19; J gene: TRBJ2-3; clone size: .; CDR3 length: 15; CDR3 protein: CASGSSGEGTDTQYF; CDR3 DNA: TGTGCCAGTGGGTCTAGCGGGGAAGGGACAGATACGCAGTATTTT
D gene: TRBD2; V gene: TRBV7-8; J gene: TRBJ2-3; clone size: .; CDR3 length: 16; CDR3 protein: CASSLRPGLAPDTQYF; CDR3 DNA: TGTGCCAGCAGCTTACGGCCGGGACTAGCTCCAGATACGCAGTATTTT
D gene: .; V gene: TRBV12-5; J gene: TRBJ1-5; clone size: .; CDR3 length: 18; CDR3 protein: CASGLVSGATNGNQPQHF; CDR3 DNA: TGTGCTAGTGGTTTGGTAAGCGGGGCCACCAACGGCAATCAGCCCCAGCATTTT
D gene: TRBD2; V gene: TRBV27; J gene: TRBJ2-3; clone size: .; CDR3 length: 15; CDR3 protein: CASSAAPAGGDTQYF; CDR3 DNA: TGTGCCAGCAGTGCCGCCCCAGCGGGGGGGGATACGCAGTATTTT
D gene: .; V gene: TRBV2; J gene: TRBJ1-1; clone size: .; CDR3 length: 14; CDR3 protein: CASSVSPSSTEAFF; CDR3 DNA: TGTGCCAGCAGTGTGTCCCCCTCTAGCACTGAAGCTTTCTTT
D gene: TRBD1; V gene: TRBV7-9; J gene: TRBJ1-6; clone size: .; CDR3 length: 13; CDR3 protein: CASSSGQYSPLHF; CDR3 DNA: TGTGCCAGCAGCTCGGGACAGTATTCACCCCTCCACTTT
D gene: .; V gene: TRBV19; J gene: TRBJ1-1; clone size: .; CDR3 length: 15; CDR3 protein: CASSIGGQRNTEAFF; CDR3 DNA: TGTGCCAGTAGTATAGGAGGGCAGCGAAACACTGAAGCTTTCTTT
D gene: TRBD1; V gene: TRBV19; J gene: TRBJ1-5; clone size: .; CDR3 length: 17; CDR3 protein: CASSIAGTGYSNQPQHF; CDR3 DNA: TGTGCCAGTAGTATAGCCGGGACAGGGTATAGCAATCAGCCCCAGCATTTT
D gene: .; V gene: TRBV6-5; J gene: TRBJ2-2; clone size: once; CDR3 length: 14; CDR3 protein: CATTGGINTGELFF; CDR3 DNA: TGTGCCACCACTGGGGGTATCAACACCGGGGAGCTGTTTTTT
D gene: .; V gene: TRBV18; J gene: TRBJ1-2; clone size: .; CDR3 length: 13; CDR3 protein: CASSPGTDYGYTF; CDR3 DNA: TGTGCCAGCTCACCCGGGACGGACTATGGCTACACCTTC
D gene: TRBD1; V gene: TRBV5-1; J gene: TRBJ2-1; clone size: .; CDR3 length: 16; CDR3 protein: CASSLYQGAVDNEQFF; CDR3 DNA: TGCGCCAGCAGCTTGTATCAGGGGGCCGTCGACAATGAGCAGTTCTTC
D gene: .; V gene: TRBV19; J gene: TRBJ2-7; clone size: .; CDR3 length: 14; CDR3 protein: CASSMWGPGAEQYF; CDR3 DNA: TGTGCCAGTAGTATGTGGGGTCCAGGGGCCGAGCAGTACTTC
D gene: .; V gene: TRBV7-9; J gene: TRBJ2-7; clone size: .; CDR3 length: 13; CDR3 protein: CASSLGHPYEQYF; CDR3 DNA: TGTGCCAGCAGCTTAGGACACCCCTACGAGCAGTACTTC
D gene: .; V gene: TRBV13; J gene: TRBJ2-2; clone size: .; CDR3 length: 15; CDR3 protein: CASSSGRHGTGELFF; CDR3 DNA: TGTGCCAGCAGCTCCGGCCGACACGGTACCGGGGAGCTGTTTTTT
D gene: .; V gene: TRBV15; J gene: TRBJ1-2; clone size: once; CDR3 length: 13; CDR3 protein: CATAPHSGYGYTF; CDR3 DNA: TGTGCCACGGCCCCGCACTCTGGCTATGGCTACACCTTC
D gene: .; V gene: TRBV7-3; J gene: TRBJ1-1; clone size: few; CDR3 length: 14; CDR3 protein: CASSSLGRNTEAFF; CDR3 DNA: TGTGCCAGCAGCTCTCTAGGACGAAACACTGAAGCTTTCTTT
D gene: TRBD1; V gene: TRBV7-2; J gene: TRBJ2-3; clone size: .; CDR3 length: 15; CDR3 protein: CASSIPTGSTDTQYF; CDR3 DNA: TGTGCCAGCAGCATACCGACAGGGAGCACAGATACGCAGTATTTT
D gene: .; V gene: TRBV5-6; J gene: TRBJ1-1; clone size: .; CDR3 length: 14; CDR3 protein: CASSLGQSNTEAFF; CDR3 DNA: TGTGCCAGCAGCTTGGGACAGTCGAACACTGAAGCTTTCTTT
D gene: .; V gene: TRBV9; J gene: TRBJ1-3; clone size: .; CDR3 length: 14; CDR3 protein: CASSVGRDGNTIYF; CDR3 DNA: TGTGCCAGCAGCGTAGGCAGGGATGGAAACACCATATATTTT
D gene: TRBD1; V gene: TRBV29-1; J gene: TRBJ2-1; clone size: few; CDR3 length: 14; CDR3 protein: CSAPGQGLLDEQFF; CDR3 DNA: TGCAGCGCCCCGGGACAGGGACTACTCGATGAGCAGTTCTTC
D gene: .; V gene: TRBV27; J gene: TRBJ2-7; clone size: .; CDR3 length: 14; CDR3 protein: CASSLSAIQYEQYF; CDR3 DNA: TGTGCCAGCAGTTTATCGGCCATCCAATACGAGCAGTACTTC
D gene: .; V gene: TRBV14; J gene: TRBJ2-1; clone size: .; CDR3 length: 15; CDR3 protein: CASSQERTWADEQFF; CDR3 DNA: TGTGCCAGCAGCCAAGAAAGGACCTGGGCGGATGAGCAGTTCTTC
D gene: .; V gene: TRBV7-9; J gene: TRBJ2-5; clone size: once; CDR3 length: 14; CDR3 protein: CASSSPLAPKTQYF; CDR3 DNA: TGTGCCAGCAGCTCCCCGCTCGCTCCGAAGACCCAGTACTTC
D gene: .; V gene: TRBV5-6; J gene: TRBJ1-1; clone size: .; CDR3 length: 12; CDR3 protein: CASSLTNTEAFF; CDR3 DNA: TGTGCCAGCAGCTTGACGAACACTGAAGCTTTCTTT
D gene: .; V gene: TRBV28; J gene: TRBJ2-3; clone size: .; CDR3 length: 17; CDR3 protein: CASKPGEVRRYTDTQYF; CDR3 DNA: TGTGCCAGCAAACCCGGGGAGGTCAGGCGGTACACAGATACGCAGTATTTT
D gene: TRBD1; V gene: TRBV30; J gene: TRBJ1-5; clone size: .; CDR3 length: 14; CDR3 protein: CAWSVGQDGQPQHF; CDR3 DNA: TGTGCCTGGAGTGTAGGACAGGACGGTCAGCCCCAGCATTTT
D gene: .; V gene: TRBV11-2; J gene: TRBJ1-3; clone size: .; CDR3 length: 17; CDR3 protein: CASSLSRDLATGNTIYF; CDR3 DNA: TGTGCCAGCAGCTTATCCCGGGACCTTGCGACTGGAAACACCATATATTTT
D gene: TRBD2; V gene: TRBV7-3; J gene: TRBJ2-3; clone size: .; CDR3 length: 18; CDR3 protein: CASSLAPGLGLGTDTQYF; CDR3 DNA: TGTGCCAGCAGCCTCGCCCCGGGACTAGGGTTGGGCACAGATACGCAGTATTTT
D gene: .; V gene: TRBV6-4; J gene: TRBJ2-3; clone size: .; CDR3 length: 13; CDR3 protein: CASSDRESDTQYF; CDR3 DNA: TGTGCCAGCAGTGACCGAGAGTCCGATACGCAGTATTTT
D gene: .; V gene: TRBV4-3; J gene: TRBJ1-1; clone size: .; CDR3 length: 15; CDR3 protein: CASSQEGLLNTEAFF; CDR3 DNA: TGCGCCAGCAGCCAAGAGGGACTTCTGAACACTGAAGCTTTCTTT
D gene: .; V gene: TRBV30; J gene: TRBJ2-1; clone size: .; CDR3 length: 14; CDR3 protein: CAWSEGLGGNEQFF; CDR3 DNA: TGTGCCTGGAGTGAAGGGCTAGGGGGCAATGAGCAGTTCTTC
D gene: TRBD2; V gene: TRBV11-2; J gene: TRBJ2-1; clone size: .; CDR3 length: 14; CDR3 protein: CASSLVGAGGEQFF; CDR3 DNA: TGTGCCAGCAGCTTAGTGGGTGCGGGGGGTGAGCAGTTCTTC
D gene: .; V gene: TRBV29-1; J gene: TRBJ2-1; clone size: .; CDR3 length: 11; CDR3 protein: CSVPKEGEQFF; CDR3 DNA: TGCAGCGTACCCAAGGAGGGTGAGCAGTTCTTC
D gene: TRBD1; V gene: TRBV27; J gene: TRBJ1-5; clone size: .; CDR3 length: 15; CDR3 protein: CASSSGQGEAQPQHF; CDR3 DNA: TGTGCCAGCAGTTCAGGACAGGGGGAGGCGCAGCCCCAGCATTTT
D gene: TRBD1; V gene: TRBV19; J gene: TRBJ1-2; clone size: .; CDR3 length: 14; CDR3 protein: CASSTWGQVNGYTF; CDR3 DNA: TGTGCCAGTAGCACATGGGGACAGGTCAATGGCTACACCTTC
D gene: .; V gene: TRBV7-9; J gene: TRBJ2-3; clone size: .; CDR3 length: 12; CDR3 protein: CASSLGPDTQYF; CDR3 DNA: TGTGCCAGCAGCTTAGGGCCAGATACGCAGTATTTT
D gene: .; V gene: TRBV9; J gene: TRBJ2-2; clone size: .; CDR3 length: 14; CDR3 protein: CASSVDYHTGELFF; CDR3 DNA: TGTGCCAGCAGCGTGGACTATCACACCGGGGAGCTGTTTTTT
D gene: .; V gene: TRBV2; J gene: TRBJ1-1; clone size: .; CDR3 length: 14; CDR3 protein: CASSDPEPNTEAFF; CDR3 DNA: TGTGCCAGCAGTGACCCCGAACCGAACACTGAAGCTTTCTTT
D gene: TRBD2; V gene: TRBV27; J gene: TRBJ2-7; clone size: .; CDR3 length: 14; CDR3 protein: CASKLAGGSYEQYF; CDR3 DNA: TGTGCCAGCAAACTAGCGGGGGGCTCCTACGAGCAGTACTTC
D gene: TRBD2; V gene: TRBV4-3; J gene: TRBJ2-1; clone size: .; CDR3 length: 15; CDR3 protein: CASSLTSGGADEQFF; CDR3 DNA: TGCGCCAGCAGCCTGACTAGCGGGGGGGCCGACGAGCAGTTCTTC
D gene: TRBD1; V gene: TRBV7-8; J gene: TRBJ1-2; clone size: .; CDR3 length: 15; CDR3 protein: CASRPRTGIGYGYTF; CDR3 DNA: TGTGCCAGCAGACCCCGGACAGGCATAGGGTATGGCTACACCTTC
D gene: .; V gene: TRBV14; J gene: TRBJ1-3; clone size: .; CDR3 length: 15; CDR3 protein: CASSPWAASGNTIYF; CDR3 DNA: TGTGCCAGCAGCCCCTGGGCAGCCTCTGGAAACACCATATATTTT
D gene: .; V gene: TRBV30; J gene: TRBJ1-1; clone size: few; CDR3 length: 12; CDR3 protein: CAWSFLREEAFF; CDR3 DNA: TGTGCCTGGAGTTTCCTTAGGGAGGAAGCTTTCTTT
D gene: .; V gene: TRBV4-3; J gene: TRBJ1-2; clone size: .; CDR3 length: 17; CDR3 protein: CASSQDRTTGTNYGYTF; CDR3 DNA: TGCGCCAGCAGCCAAGATCGTACGACAGGAACTAACTATGGCTACACCTTC
D gene: .; V gene: TRBV27; J gene: TRBJ1-1; clone size: .; CDR3 length: 14; CDR3 protein: CASSLLGGNTEAFF; CDR3 DNA: TGTGCCAGCAGTTTATTGGGGGGGAACACTGAAGCTTTCTTT
D gene: .; V gene: TRBV6-6; J gene: TRBJ2-4; clone size: .; CDR3 length: 16; CDR3 protein: CASRPRRDLAKNIQYF; CDR3 DNA: TGTGCCAGCAGGCCCCGCAGGGATCTAGCCAAAAACATTCAGTACTTC
D gene: TRBD2; V gene: TRBV4-2; J gene: TRBJ2-7; clone size: .; CDR3 length: 14; CDR3 protein: CASSPGLAGYEQYF; CDR3 DNA: TGTGCCAGCAGCCCAGGACTAGCGGGGTACGAGCAGTACTTC
D gene: .; V gene: TRBV27; J gene: TRBJ1-5; clone size: .; CDR3 length: 14; CDR3 protein: CASRQRGSNQPQHF; CDR3 DNA: TGTGCCAGCAGACAAAGGGGTAGCAATCAGCCCCAGCATTTT
D gene: .; V gene: TRBV9; J gene: TRBJ2-1; clone size: .; CDR3 length: 12; CDR3 protein: CASSTQLGEQFF; CDR3 DNA: TGTGCCAGCAGCACCCAGTTGGGTGAGCAGTTCTTC
D gene: .; V gene: TRBV7-3; J gene: TRBJ2-5; clone size: .; CDR3 length: 11; CDR3 protein: CASSFGETQYF; CDR3 DNA: TGTGCCAGCAGCTTCGGAGAGACCCAGTACTTC
D gene: .; V gene: TRBV10-3; J gene: TRBJ2-5; clone size: .; CDR3 length: 14; CDR3 protein: CAISSRGNQETQYF; CDR3 DNA: TGTGCCATCAGTTCTCGGGGTAACCAAGAGACCCAGTACTTC